This T cell receptor (beta chain) is from a study of cytomegalovirus exposure and HLA in healthy donors. Findings of the study overall: Reportedly, HLA-A and HLA-B alleles of most subjects were accurately predicted from TCR beta. Earlier analysis found most TCR beta V segments productive about 87% or about 30% of the time. Whilst most TCR sequences proved rare, a subset of public TCRs occurred across many donors.

Both 60 Vbeta primers and 13 Jbeta primers went into the PCR. TCRdb's table, derived via immunoSEQ multiplex PCR, lists solely in-frame clones and lacks some. The sample records 130,000 or so clones, over 75% being singletons. The germline V gene has CDR1 SEHNR and CDR2 FQNEAQ (reference sequence). V lost 4 bases, J lost 3 bases, and 12 bases lay in between. The CDR3 spans 14 residues. Comment on this clone: Its antigen is still unknown.

This TCR derives from a woman under 30 in good health and CMV-seronegative. V usage is TRBV7-9 and J usage is TRBJ2-5, with D perhaps matching TRBD1 (5 bases). The sequenced sample was PBMCs. The CDR3: CASSSLQGKETQYF. The CDR3 coding sequence is TGTGCCAGCAGCTCCCTTCAGGGAAAAGAGACCCAGTACTTC.